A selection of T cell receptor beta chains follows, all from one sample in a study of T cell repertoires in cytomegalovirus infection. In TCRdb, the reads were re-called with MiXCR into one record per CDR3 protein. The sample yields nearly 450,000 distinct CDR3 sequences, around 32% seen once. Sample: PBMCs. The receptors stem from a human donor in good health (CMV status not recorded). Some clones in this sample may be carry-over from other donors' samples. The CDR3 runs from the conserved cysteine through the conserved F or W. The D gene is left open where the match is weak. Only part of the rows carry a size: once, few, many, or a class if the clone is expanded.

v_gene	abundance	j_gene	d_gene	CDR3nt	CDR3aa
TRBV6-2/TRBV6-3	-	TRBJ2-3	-	TGTGCCAGCAGCACCTCTCTATGGAGCACAGATACGCAGTATTTT	CASSTSLWSTDTQYF
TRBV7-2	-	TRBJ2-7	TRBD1	TGTGCCAGCAGCCCACCGAACAGGGGCTCCTACGAGCAGTACTTC	CASSPPNRGSYEQYF
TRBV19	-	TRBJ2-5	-	TGTGCCAGTAGTATGGGTAGGACCCACGGAACCCAGTACTTC	CASSMGRTHGTQYF
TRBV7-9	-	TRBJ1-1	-	TGTGCCAGCAGCAGGGACGAGAACACTGAAGCTTTCTTT	CASSRDENTEAFF
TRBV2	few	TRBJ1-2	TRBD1	TGTGCCAGCAGCCCTGGACAGGGCTATGGCTACAACTTC	CASSPGQGYGYNF
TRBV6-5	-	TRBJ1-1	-	TGTGCCAGCAGTTACGCAACAGGGAACACTGAAGCTTTCTTT	CASSYATGNTEAFF
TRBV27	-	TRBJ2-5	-	TGTGCCAGCAGAGGAGACCCGCACGAGGAGACCCAGTACTTC	CASRGDPHEETQYF
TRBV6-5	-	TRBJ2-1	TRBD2	TGTGCCAGCAGTTACCGGACTAGCGGGGTGGGTGAGCAGTTCTTC	CASSYRTSGVGEQFF
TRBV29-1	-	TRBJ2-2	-	TGCAGCGTTGCCTTGGGGGCTACCGGGGAGCTGTTTTTT	CSVALGATGELFF
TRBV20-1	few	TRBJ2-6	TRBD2	TGCAGTGCTAGTCGGGGGGCTGGGGCCAACGTCCTGACTTTC	CSASRGAGANVLTF
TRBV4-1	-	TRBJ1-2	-	TGCGCCAGCAGCCAAGGATATGTCTACACCTTC	CASSQGYVYTF
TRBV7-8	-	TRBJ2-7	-	TGTGCCAGCAGCTTAGCCGGACAGGCGGGACGCTACGAGCAGTACTTC	CASSLAGQAGRYEQYF
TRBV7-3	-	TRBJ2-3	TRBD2	TGTGCCAGCAGCTTAACTAGCGGGATTAGCACAGATACGCAGTATTTT	CASSLTSGISTDTQYF
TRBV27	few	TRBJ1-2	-	TGTGCCAGCAGTCCTCGTGGAAAGGCTAACTATGGCTACACCTTC	CASSPRGKANYGYTF